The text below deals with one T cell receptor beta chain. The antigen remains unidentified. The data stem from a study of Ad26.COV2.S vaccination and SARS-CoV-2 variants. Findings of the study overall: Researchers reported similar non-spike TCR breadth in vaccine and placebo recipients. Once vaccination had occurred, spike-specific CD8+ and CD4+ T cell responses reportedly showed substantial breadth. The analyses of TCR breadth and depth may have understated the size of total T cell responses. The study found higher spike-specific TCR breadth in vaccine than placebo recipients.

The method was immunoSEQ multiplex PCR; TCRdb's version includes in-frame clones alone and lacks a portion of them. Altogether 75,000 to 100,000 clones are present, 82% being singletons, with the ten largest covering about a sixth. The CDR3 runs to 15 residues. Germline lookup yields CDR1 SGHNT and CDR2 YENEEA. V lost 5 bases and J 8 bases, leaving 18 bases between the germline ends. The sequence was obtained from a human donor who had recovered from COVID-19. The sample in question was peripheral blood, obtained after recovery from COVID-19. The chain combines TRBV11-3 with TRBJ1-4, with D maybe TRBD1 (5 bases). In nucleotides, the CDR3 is TGTGCCAGCAGCCTCGGTGGGGGGAGAGAAGAAAAACTGTTTTTT. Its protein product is CASSLGGGREEKLFF.